The 30 T cell receptor delta chains given below trace back to one sample, sequenced in a study of γδ T cells in repeated Plasmodium falciparum infection. Bulk repertoires came from Vgamma9/Vdelta2+ or Vdelta2-negative gammadelta T cells flow-sorted from PBMC. TCRdb applied CATT to the multiplex PCR reads for clone calling. The sample has approximately 53,000 delta-chain clones; 1.7% are singletons. The material sequenced was gamma-delta T cells from blood. All receptors come from a pool of human donors (malaria-infected and uninfected, not separated).

Notes on this clone: TCRdb records a much larger clone's protein for this DNA, with a difference at residue 22 that likely arises from a read error; the protein given is the translation of the DNA. There is no J gene call, but TRDV1 is given as the V gene; the table assigns TRDD3, which was not confirmed against the DNA. This CDR3 is 24 amino acids long. Germline assignment: CDR1 TSWWSYY and CDR2 QGS. CDR3 nucleotides: TGTGCTCTTGGGGAACTCGGTTTCTTACTTCCTAGACGATTCCTGGGGCGAAACACCGATAAACCCATCTTT. Protein: CALGELGFLLPRRFLGRNTDKPIF.

In this sample, this clone turned up a few times. The protein that TCRdb holds for this DNA derives from a much larger clone and differs from the translated DNA at residue 12, which likely indicates a read error; the protein shown here is translated from the DNA. This chain joins TRDV1 and TRDJ1; D may be TRDD2 (5 bases). No J gene was available from TCRdb, and it was assigned here by a germline match of the DNA. This CDR3 has 20 residues. V lost 0 bases and J 0 bases, leaving 23 bases between the germline ends. Germline CDR1 and CDR2: TSWWSYY and QGS. As DNA, the CDR3 is TGTGCTCTTGGGGAACTACCCTTTCCTTTATTTCGTAAATACACCGATAAACTCATCTTT. Translation gives CALGELPFPLFRKYTDKLIF.

The sample holds many counts of this clone. The protein TCRdb lists belongs to a much larger clone and differs from this DNA's translation at residue 19, which points to a read error; the protein shown is made from the DNA. This sequence joins TRDV1 and TRDJ1; 13 bases agree with TRDD3. This CDR3 spans 20 amino acids. Germline assignment: CDR1 TSWWSYY and CDR2 QGS. The CDR3 is CALGDLISYWGIRHTDKLTF. The CDR3 DNA sequence: TGTGCTCTTGGGGATCTCATTTCGTACTGGGGGATACGGCACACCGATAAACTCACCTTT.

In the case of this clone: A read error is the likely source, as a far larger clone sits one nucleotide away. This sample includes further DNA sequences coding for the same CDR3. J gene calling gave no result, while the V gene is TRDV1; the table's D call of TRDD3 was not tested on the DNA. This CDR3 has 23 amino acids. The germline CDR1 and CDR2 sequences are TSWWSYY and QGS. CDR3 protein: CALGELTFLISPVSGDTADKLIF. Written as DNA, the CDR3 is TGTGCTCTTGGAGAACTCACCTTCCTAATTTCACCCGTCAGTGGGGATACAGCCGATAAACTCATTTTT.

On this clone: This may stem from a read error, because a much larger clone lies one nucleotide away. The J gene is TRDJ1, while no V gene call was made; the D segment call TRDD3 is taken from the table without a DNA check. This CDR3 has 15 amino acids. The CDR3 DNA is TGTGCTCTTGGGGACATTCCAGGCTACCACAGTAAACTCATCTTT. Amino acids: CALGDIPGYHSKLIF.

The table lists this clone with a few counts. This likely stems from a read error, as it lies one base from a far larger clone. The same CDR3 can be traced to other DNA sequences in this sample. The V gene call reads TRDV2; no J gene was called; TRDD3, the table's D call, was not compared with the DNA. Germline CDR1 reads GEAIGNYY; CDR2 reads EKD. The CDR3 consists of 21 residues. Here the CDR3 DNA reads TGTGCCTGTGACATCAAGAACTGGGGGATACGCCCCTCCGTTTACACCGATAAGCTCATCTTT. Amino acids: CACDIKNWGIRPSVYTDKLIF.

Regarding this clone: TCRdb lists the protein of a much larger clone for this DNA, which differs at residue 11, so this is likely a read error; the protein given here is translated from the DNA itself. The rearrangement uses TRDV1 and TRDJ1; 10 bases agree with TRDD3. J lost 5 bases, V lost 2 bases, and 11 bases had no gene match. Germline CDR1 TSWWSYY, CDR2 QGS. The CDR3 totals 17 residues. CDR3 sequence reads: CALGEGVGGYERDKLIF. CDR3 nucleotides: TGTGCTCTTGGGGAAGGAGTAGGGGGATACGAGAGAGATAAACTCATCTTT.

Worth noting for this clone: This sequence is one base from a far larger clone and is likely a read error. DNA for the CDR3: TGTGCTTATAGGAGATTCTTTGCCTTCCCCCCGAGTACTGGGGGGTACGCCGATAAACTCATCTTT. Translation gives CAYRRFFAFPPSTGGYADKLIF. V usage is TRAV38-2/DV8 and J usage is TRDJ1; TRDD3 matches at 8 bases. TCRdb offers no J gene call, so here the DNA was matched to germline to obtain one. The CDR3 covers 22 residues. Germline V gene sequence: CDR1 TSESDYY, CDR2 QEAYKQQN. With 2 bases clipped from V and 3 bases from J, the junction kept 27 bases outside the gene matches.

Turning to this clone: This DNA's translation differs at residue 9 from TCRdb's protein, which comes from a much larger clone; a read error is likely, and the protein shown is translated from the DNA. The J gene is TRDJ1, the V gene TRDV2, with 7 bases lining up with TRDD3. Here the J gene was assigned by germline matching of the DNA, as TCRdb has none. This CDR3 has 17 amino acids. CDR1 and CDR2 (germline): GEAIGNYY, EKD. Trimming took 3 bases from V and 4 from J; bases not matched to a gene: 16. The CDR3 coding sequence is TGTGCCTGTGACCCGACCCTAACAGCTGGGGGGCACGATAAACTCATCTTT. It is translated as CACDPTLTAGGHDKLIF.

In its sample, this clone was seen a few times. The amino acid sequence in TCRdb belongs to a much larger clone and departs from this DNA's translation at residue 13, likely a sequencing read error; the sequence shown is translated from the DNA. This chain links TRDV3 with TRDJ1; 11 bases fit TRDD3. TCRdb is silent on the J gene; assignment here came from matching the DNA to germline. Germline assignment: CDR1 TVYSNPD and CDR2 GDNSRS (reference sequence). This CDR3 region has 25 residues. J gave up 0 bases and V 3 bases, and 36 bases lay outside the gene matches. The CDR3 DNA is TGTGCCTTCCCACTAAGCTTCCACGTTCTACATTCGGCACTGGGGGATAAGGAGCACACCGATAAACTCATCTTT. Residues: CAFPLSFHVLHSALGDKEHTDKLIF. The variable domain in full, completed from reference TRDV3 and TRDJ1, reads CDKVTQSSPDQTVASGSEVVLLCTYDTVYSNPDLFWYRIRPDYSFQFVFYGDNSRSEGADFTQGRFSVKHILTQKAFHLVISPVRTEDSATYYCAFPLSFHVLHSALGDKEHTDKLIFGKGTRVTVEP.

On this clone: TCRdb shows a much larger clone's protein in place of this DNA's translation, and the two differ at residue 17, likely through a read error; the protein shown is translated from the DNA. The CDR3 sequence is CALGEPKTHPRPPWGILDYTDKLIF. In DNA, the CDR3 is TGTGCTCTTGGGGAACCAAAGACCCATCCTCGTCCCCCGTGGGGGATTTTGGACTACACCGATAAACTCATCTTT. The chain links TRDV1 to TRDJ1; the match to TRDD3 covers 8 bases. CDR3 size: 25 residues. V lost 1 base to trimming and J lost 0 bases; unmatched junction nucleotides: 31. In germline, CDR1 is TSWWSYY, CDR2 QGS.

As for this clone: Given a far larger clone just one base away, this is likely a sequencing read error. Other DNA variants within this sample encode the same CDR3. V gene TRDV3 combines with J gene TRDJ2; D remains unclear. The CDR3 has 20 residues. Per the germline V gene, CDR1 is TVYSNPD and CDR2 is GDNSRS (reference sequence). Between the trimmed V and J ends, which lost 4 bases and 6 bases, there was a span of 36 bases. DNA of the CDR3: TGTGCCTCCTATTCACCAACTGCTGGATTTATCAGAAGCCTGGCAGCACAACTCTTCTTT. Translation gives CASYSPTAGFIRSLAAQLFF.

This clone was observed many times. A far larger clone is off by one base, so a read error is likely. The J segment was not called; the V segment is TRDV1; TRDD3 is the table's D call, not checked against the DNA. Germline CDR1 reads TSWWSYY; CDR2 reads QGS. The CDR3 runs to 21 residues. CDR3 coding DNA: TGTGCTCTTGGGGAATGGAACTGGGGGATACGTCGGCCACCGTACACCGATAAGCTCATCTTT. Translating gives CALGEWNWGIRRPPYTDKLIF.

V and J are TRDV3 and TRDJ1, with 8 nucleotides matching TRDD3. The J gene was missing in TCRdb and was found by matching the end of the DNA to germline. V shed 2 bases and J 10 bases; nucleotides not matched to a gene: 21. This CDR3 spans 16 amino acids. Germline values: CDR1 TVYSNPD, CDR2 GDNSRS (reference sequence). The CDR3 spells CAFRIYWGGPLAGLIF. The CDR3 DNA reads TGTGCCTTTCGGATCTACTGGGGGGGTCCCCTGGCCGGACTCATCTTT. The full variable domain, completed using reference TRDV3 and TRDJ1, is CDKVTQSSPDQTVASGSEVVLLCTYDTVYSNPDLFWYRIRPDYSFQFVFYGDNSRSEGADFTQGRFSVKHILTQKAFHLVISPVRTEDSATYYCAFRIYWGGPLAGLIFGKGTRVTVEP.

Regarding this clone: A far larger clone differs by one base, so this is likely a read error. This chain links TRDV1 with TRDJ1, with 7 nucleotides matching TRDD2. TCRdb gives no J gene; it was assigned here by matching the DNA to germline. Germline CDR1 reads TSWWSYY; CDR2 reads QGS. V gave up 0 bases and J gave up 0 bases; unmatched junction bases: 19. There are 21 residues in the CDR3. The CDR3 is CALGELFLLRYFSRYTDKLIF. The CDR3 DNA is TGTGCTCTTGGGGAACTATTCCTACTTAGGTACTTCTCTAGATACACCGATAAACTCATCTTT.

This clone was seen at least ten times. A far larger clone is one base from this, pointing to a likely read error. In the same sample, other DNA sequences code for this CDR3. This sequence joins TRDV1 and TRDJ1; TRDD3 agrees at 10 bases. With 9 bases clipped from V and 4 bases from J, the junction kept 20 bases outside the gene matches. CDR1 TSWWSYY and CDR2 QGS come from the germline V gene. There are 18 residues in the CDR3. The CDR3 here is CALGIHDHGGDTNDKLIF. The CDR3 nucleotides are TGTGCTCTCGGTATTCACGACCATGGGGGGGATACGAACGATAAACTCATCTTT.

This clone came up many times. The mismatch at residue 16 between this DNA's translation and the TCRdb protein of a much larger clone likely reflects a read error; the protein shown is translated from the DNA. The chain employs TRDV1 and TRDJ1, with 11 bases fitting TRDD3. No J gene was available from TCRdb, and it was assigned here by a germline match of the DNA. After removal of 1 base from V and 10 bases from J, the junction contained 20 bases not matched to a gene. This CDR3 contains 19 residues. The germline V gene has CDR1 TSWWSYY and CDR2 QGS. The CDR3 reads CALGEHTSLWGIHAVRLIF. CDR3 DNA sequence: TGTGCTCTTGGGGAACACACTTCCCTCTGGGGGATACACGCCGTTAGACTCATCTTT.

This clone was picked up many times. A read error likely explains this, since a far larger clone differs by one base. Other DNA sequences in the sample encode the same CDR3. The chain carries TRDV1 and TRDJ1, with 13 positions matching TRDD3. Germline assignment: CDR1 TSWWSYY and CDR2 QGS. The CDR3 has 19 residues. This CDR3 reads CALGRDRPRTGGYADKLIF. CDR3 nucleotide sequence: TGTGCTCTTGGACGGGATCGTCCACGTACTGGGGGATACGCCGACAAACTCATCTTT.

This clone has a count of ten or more. It is likely a read error: a sequence one base away is far more abundant. Distinct nucleotide sequences in the sample also encode this CDR3. The rearrangement joins TRDV1 to TRDJ1; weak D call: TRDD3 (8 bases). CDR3 length: 19 residues. Per germline, CDR1 TSWWSYY and CDR2 QGS. DNA of the CDR3: TGTGCTCTCGGGGACGTGGTTCCTACGCTACTGGGGGCTCCCGATAAACTCATCTTT. This encodes CALGDVVPTLLGAPDKLIF.

This clone appeared a few times. TCRdb attributes to this sequence the protein of a much larger clone, which differs from the DNA translation at residue 13; a read error is likely, and the protein displayed is translated from the DNA. The genes are TRDV2 and TRDJ1; D might be TRDD3 (6 bases). The J gene, absent from TCRdb, was called here by matching the DNA to germline. With 0 bases removed from V and 0 bases from J, the gap between germline ends came to 25 bases. CDR3 length equals 20 residues. The germline V gene has CDR1 GEAIGNYY and CDR2 EKD. The CDR3 DNA follows: TGTGCCTGTGACACCGTAAGGCTTACTTGGGGATCCCTCTACACCGATAAACTCATCTTT. It translates to CACDTVRLTWGSLYTDKLIF.

Only a few counts were recorded for this clone. The TCRdb record carries a much larger clone's protein, which differs from this DNA's translation at residue 8; a read error is the likely cause, and the protein listed here is the DNA translation. The V gene call is TRDV1, and the J gene call is absent; the D call TRDD3 from the table was never checked on the DNA. The CDR3 covers 24 residues. CDR1 TSWWSYY and CDR2 QGS come from the germline V gene. The CDR3: CALGPIPLIRTGGLYSWDTRQIFF. For the CDR3, the DNA is TGTGCTCTTGGGCCCATCCCCCTCATACGAACTGGGGGACTGTACTCCTGGGACACCCGACAGATATTTTTC.

This clone has a count of ten or more. The TCRdb protein, from a much larger clone, departs from this DNA's translation at residue 5, likely by read error; the protein shown derives from the DNA. The rearrangement links TRDV1 to TRDJ1; TRDD3 matches at 8 bases. V was clipped by 3 bases and J by 3 bases; unmatched bases: 24. Germline V CDR1 and CDR2: TSWWSYY, QGS. The CDR3 extends over 21 amino acids. CDR3 sequence (DNA): TGTGCTCTTGGGGAGCTTGGATATTTAGAGAGGGGGGATATTGTGCCCGATAAACTCATCTTT. It is translated as CALGELGYLERGDIVPDKLIF.

This clone was recorded a few times. Given a far larger clone just one base away, this is likely a sequencing read error. Additional DNA sequences in this sample encode the identical CDR3. CDR3 in amino acids: CALGELVYDRPYWYFTDKLIF. For the CDR3, the DNA is TGTGCTCTTGGGGAACTTGTCTACGATAGGCCGTACTGGTACTTCACCGACAAACTCATCTTT. This chain links TRDV1 with TRDJ1; D possibly corresponds to TRDD3 (5 bases). Here the J gene was assigned by germline matching of the DNA, as TCRdb has none. CDR1 is TSWWSYY, CDR2 QGS, per germline. The CDR3 contains 21 residues.

In this sample, this clone turned up many times. Translating this DNA gives a protein that differs at residue 14 from the TCRdb one, which belongs to a much larger clone; a read error is likely, and the protein shown is this translation. The chain joins TRDV2 to TRDJ1; the match to TRDD3 covers 8 bases. The CDR3 consists of 16 residues. Per germline, CDR1 GEAIGNYY and CDR2 EKD. The CDR3 region is CACDDLGEFYTDKPIF. The CDR3 DNA follows: TGTGCCTGTGACGATCTGGGGGAGTTCTACACCGATAAACCCATCTTT.

A few counts support this clone. TCRdb's listed protein matches a much larger clone and diverges from this DNA's translation at residue 13, likely through a read error; the protein shown comes from the DNA. The CDR3 loop is CALGEPGNTGGTSKLIF. The CDR3 DNA sequence: TGTGCTCTTGGGGAACCGGGAAATACTGGGGGGACAAGTAAACTCATCTTT. The V and J genes are TRDV1 and TRDJ1; 8 bases map to TRDD3. Germline-derived CDR1 and CDR2 are TSWWSYY and QGS. Germline trimming cut 1 base from V and 7 bases from J; bases unmatched to any gene: 14. The CDR3 contains 17 residues.

About this clone itself: A far larger clone differs by one base, so this is likely a read error. This same CDR3 is encoded by further DNA sequences in the sample. The genes are TRDV3 and TRDJ1; D is perhaps TRDD2 or TRDD3 (5 bases each). CDR3 length: 19 amino acids. Deletions cut 1 base from V and 2 bases from J, with 29 bases between. Germline lookup yields CDR1 TVYSNPD and CDR2 GDNSRS (reference sequence). CDR3 DNA: TGTGCCTTTAAGGGGGCCTACCTCAACAGCGTACGCGGGACCGATAAACTCATCTTT. Amino acids: CAFKGAYLNSVRGTDKLIF.

Points on this clone: Relative to the germline gene, one junction end is altered; a read error may explain this. This sequence joins TRDV1 and TRDJ1, with D possibly being TRDD3 (7 bases). TCRdb offers no J gene call, so here the DNA was matched to germline to obtain one. Germline CDR1 TSWWSYY, CDR2 QGS. The CDR3 consists of 24 residues. The CDR3 here is CALGAWLPPRGGGIVSLFADKLIF. CDR3 in DNA: TGTGCTCTTGGGGCCTGGCTTCCTCCCCGGGGGGGGGGGATTGTTTCCCTCTTCGCCGACAAACTCATCTTT.

This clone was observed a handful of times. This DNA's translation and the protein TCRdb lists, from a much larger clone, do not match at residue 18, likely due to a read error; the protein shown is translated from the DNA. The chain employs TRDV1 and TRDJ1, with 12 bases identical to TRDD3. The CDR3 covers 20 residues. CDR1 and CDR2 from the germline V gene are TSWWSYY and QGS. CDR3 in DNA: TGTGCTCTTGGGTCACTTCCCCCTGGGGGATACGCGGTATCCACCGATAAACCCATCTTT. Its translation: CALGSLPPGGYAVSTDKPIF.

This clone is categorized as medium-sized. Additional DNA sequences in this sample encode the identical CDR3. This sequence joins TRDV1 and TRDJ1, with TRDD2 matching 8 bases. In germline, CDR1 is TSWWSYY, CDR2 QGS. The CDR3 spans 21 residues. V shed 0 bases and J 3 bases; nucleotides not matched to a gene: 21. The CDR3 region is CALGELAASYSGKLFSDKLIF. CDR3 nucleotides: TGTGCTCTTGGGGAACTTGCCGCTTCCTACTCAGGGAAACTGTTCTCCGATAAACTCATCTTT.

This clone was counted ten times or more. One base separates it from a far larger clone, so it is likely a read error. The same CDR3 arises from other DNA sequences in this sample as well. The V call is TRDV1, the J call TRDJ1; 9 bases fit TRDD3. This CDR3 is 18 amino acids long. Germline V gives CDR1 TSWWSYY, CDR2 QGS. Trimming took 3 bases from V and 8 from J; bases not matched to a gene: 19. The CDR3: CALGEVAPLTLLGEKLIF. CDR3 in DNA: TGTGCTCTTGGGGAGGTGGCGCCCCTCACTCTACTGGGGGAGAAACTCATCTTT.